The T cell receptor beta chain described here comes from a study of blood T cell repertoires in COVID-19. Libraries were prepared by immunoSEQ multiplex PCR; TCRdb keeps only in-frame clonotypes and omits some of them. The sample consists of roughly 180,000 clones, 76% of them appearing once. V dropped 6 bases and J dropped 4 bases, with 15 bases sitting between them. Germline CDR1 and CDR2: SNHLY and FYNNEI. The CDR3 runs 14 residues. The clonotype originates from a woman aged 50 to 60 with active or convalescent COVID-19. The chain is built from TRBV2 and TRBJ1-1; tentatively, D is TRBD1 (6 bases). The sequenced sample was peripheral blood. The CDR3 here is CASRVGGRPTEAFF. The CDR3 nucleotides are TGTGCCAGCAGGGTCGGGGGGCGCCCCACTGAAGCTTTCTTT. Variable domain in full (rest from reference TRBV2 and TRBJ1-1): EPEVTQTPSHQVTQMGQEVILRCVPISNHLYFYWYRQILGQKVEFLVSFYNNEISEKSEIFDDQFSVERPDGSNFTLKIRSTKLEDSAMYFCASRVGGRPTEAFFGQGTRLTVV.